The 22 T cell receptor beta chains below were found in one sample sequenced in a study of T cell responses to AZD1222 COVID-19 vaccine. Profiled with immunoSEQ multiplex PCR; TCRdb holds only in-frame clones, not every one. The repertoire holds 90,000 to 120,000 clones, approximately 90% seen once, with roughly 4.3% in the top ten. Sequencing was performed on peripheral blood, taken on day 0 of AZD1222 vaccination. Receptor source: an adult in good health.

The V call is TRBV5-4, the J call TRBJ2-3; TRBD2 matches 8 bases. The length of the CDR3 is 14 residues. After removal of 3 bases from V and 1 base from J, the junction contained 1 base not matched to a gene. The germline V gene encodes CDR1 SGHNT and CDR2 YYREEE (reference sequence). CDR3 in amino acids: CASSSGGGTDTQYF. CDR3 sequence (DNA): TGTGCCAGCAGCTCGGGGGGGGGCACAGATACGCAGTATTTT.

The chain couples TRBV4-3 to TRBJ2-3; a possible D gene is TRBD2 (5 bases). V was pared by 0 bases and J by 0 bases, with 13 bases between. Looked up from germline, CDR1 is LGHNA and CDR2 is YSLEER. This CDR3 is built from 17 residues. DNA for the CDR3: TGCGCCAGCAGCCAAGAGGTTTCGGGATTTAGCACAGATACGCAGTATTTT. Its protein product is CASSQEVSGFSTDTQYF.

V and J are TRBV4-2 and TRBJ2-2, with TRBD2 matching over 8 bases. CDR1 and CDR2 (germline): LGHNA, YNFKEQ. Losses at the gene ends were 0 bases for V and 7 bases for J; bases not matched to a gene: 10. This CDR3 region has 17 residues. CDR3 sequence: CASSQDRSGGPDGELFF. The CDR3 region has the DNA TGTGCCAGCAGCCAAGATCGTTCGGGAGGGCCCGACGGGGAGCTGTTTTTT.

The chain has TRBV18 and TRBJ2-1; TRBD1 is a possible D gene (7 bases). The CDR3 has 15 amino acids. V was trimmed by 2 bases and J by 8 bases, leaving 16 bases between them. The germline gives CDR1 KGHSH, CDR2 LQKENI. In DNA form, the CDR3 reads TGTGCCAGCTCACCAAGGCGTCAGGGGGAGGATGAGCAGTTCTTC. It yields the protein CASSPRRQGEDEQFF.

The J gene is TRBJ2-7, the V gene TRBV11-2; 7 nucleotides align to TRBD2. There are 14 residues in the CDR3. The germline V gene has CDR1 SGHAT and CDR2 FQNNGV. Trimming removed 5 bases from V and 2 bases from J; junction bases left unmatched: 6. CDR3 bases: TGTGCCAGCAGCCCCCGGGGGGTGGCCTACGAGCAGTACTTC. The encoded protein is CASSPRGVAYEQYF.

This chain links TRBV4-1 with TRBJ1-1, with D possibly being TRBD1 (6 bases). Germline V lookup: CDR1 MGHRA, CDR2 YSYEKL. V was pared by 4 bases and J by 4 bases, with 16 bases between. This CDR3 region has 15 residues. CDR3 residues: CASSRLGGMITEAFF. CDR3 sequence (DNA): TGCGCCAGCAGCCGCCTAGGGGGGATGATCACTGAAGCTTTCTTT.

This chain links TRBV3-1 (or the pseudogene TRBV3-2) with TRBJ2-5; tentative D call: TRBD1 (7 bases). The CDR3 sequence is 15 residues long. Trimming stripped 3 bases from V and 7 bases from J, with 18 bases between. Per the germline V gene, CDR1 is LGHDT and CDR2 is YNNKEL (reference sequence). CDR3 coding DNA: TGTGCCAGCAGCCAGGAGGGGGCGGCGCGTATGACCCAGTACTTC. It translates to CASSQEGAARMTQYF.

The gene calls are TRBV20-1 and TRBJ2-2; D is undetermined. The CDR3 length is 11 residues. Trimming cost V 6 bases and J 3 bases, with 5 bases left between them. Per germline, CDR1 DFQATT and CDR2 SNEGSKA (reference sequence). The CDR3 sequence: CSARDTGELFF. The CDR3 region has the DNA TGCAGTGCCCGAGACACCGGGGAGCTGTTTTTT.

V gene TRBV4-1 combines with J gene TRBJ2-3; D possibly corresponds to TRBD2 (5 bases). The V end lost 7 bases, the J end lost 7 bases, and 15 bases lay between the germline ends. The CDR3 consists of 13 residues. Germline V gene sequence: CDR1 MGHRA, CDR2 YSYEKL. CDR3 in amino acids: CASTLTGENTQYF. CDR3 DNA: TGCGCCAGCACCCTGACCGGGGAAAATACGCAGTATTTT.

This chain uses TRBV9 with TRBJ1-6, with 8 bases identical to TRBD1. The CDR3 extends over 20 amino acids. V gave up 0 bases and J gave up 8 bases; unmatched junction bases: 19. Per germline, CDR1 SGDLS and CDR2 YYNGEE. The DNA for the CDR3 is TGTGCCAGCAGCGTAGCTAATACAATGAAGCAGGGGGCTTTGTATTCACCCCTCCACTTT. It specifies CASSVANTMKQGALYSPLHF.

This sequence joins TRBV2 and TRBJ2-1, with D possibly being TRBD1 (5 bases). The germline V and J ends were trimmed by 6 bases and 4 bases, with 10 bases remaining between them. This CDR3 contains 13 residues. Per germline, CDR1 SNHLY and CDR2 FYNNEI. The CDR3 loop reads CASSVQGYNEQFF. CDR3 DNA sequence: TGTGCCAGCAGCGTGCAGGGATACAATGAGCAGTTCTTC.

This clone was counted once. J is TRBJ1-4 and V is TRBV5-1; 9 bases agree with TRBD1. The J segment lost 5 bases and the V segment lost 7 bases, leaving 12 bases of the junction unmatched. CDR1 SGHRS and CDR2 YFSETQ come from the germline V gene. The CDR3 covers 16 residues. The CDR3: CASFLGTGLQNEKLFF. The CDR3, as DNA: TGCGCCAGCTTTCTGGGGACAGGGCTTCAGAATGAAAAACTGTTTTTT.

In this sample, this clone turned up a few times. The genes are TRBV9 and TRBJ2-7; TRBD1 aligns across 9 bases. The V segment lost 2 bases and the J segment 5 bases; nucleotides outside the gene matches: 2. The CDR3 has 13 amino acids. The V gene's germline CDR1 is SGDLS and CDR2 YYNGEE. The CDR3 spells CASSVRTGDEQYF. The CDR3 DNA is TGTGCCAGCAGCGTTAGGACAGGGGACGAGCAGTACTTC.

The chain is built from TRBV30 and TRBJ2-7; 8 bases are a match to TRBD1. The V segment lost 7 bases and the J segment 2 bases; nucleotides outside the gene matches: 7. The CDR3 is 13 residues long. The germline V gene encodes CDR1 GTSNPN and CDR2 SVGIG (reference sequence). The CDR3 DNA is TGTGCCTACCTTCGGGACAGGCCCTACGAGCAGTACTTC. This gives the protein CAYLRDRPYEQYF.

The chain couples TRBV6-4 to TRBJ2-2, with D hard to call. The germline gives CDR1 MRHNA, CDR2 SNTAGT. This CDR3 is 16 amino acids long. Deletions cut 6 bases from V and 2 bases from J, with 16 bases between. CDR3 loop: CASRDGPLINTGELFF. The CDR3 DNA reads TGTGCCAGCAGGGATGGCCCCTTAATTAACACCGGGGAGCTGTTTTTT.

This clone occurred once. This chain links TRBV6-5 with TRBJ1-2; TRBD1 agrees at 9 bases. CDR1 MNHEY and CDR2 SVGAGI come from the germline V gene. This CDR3 has 13 amino acids. J was trimmed by 8 bases and V by 6 bases; bases with no gene match: 7. The CDR3 nucleotides read TGTGCCAGCAGGAGACAGGGGGAGAGGGGCTACACCTTC. Protein sequence: CASRRQGERGYTF.

The chain couples TRBV28 to TRBJ2-1, with 13 bases fitting TRBD2. Germline assignment: CDR1 MDHEN and CDR2 SYDVKM. V lost 6 bases to trimming and J lost 10 bases; unmatched junction nucleotides: 6. The CDR3 is 14 residues long. The CDR3 spells CASRRTSGSREQFF. Here the CDR3 DNA reads TGTGCCAGCAGACGGACTAGCGGGAGCCGAGAGCAGTTCTTC.

The V and J genes are TRBV6-2 or TRBV6-3 and TRBJ1-2, with D maybe TRBD1 (6 bases). This CDR3 is built from 13 residues. V shed 2 bases and J shed 3 bases, with 7 bases lying between them. Germline loops: CDR1 MNHEY, CDR2 SVGEGT. The CDR3: CASSYTGHYGYTF. CDR3 DNA: TGTGCCAGCAGTTACACAGGGCACTATGGCTACACCTTC.

V and J are TRBV18 and TRBJ1-1; 10 bases agree with TRBD1. This CDR3 contains 13 residues. Looked up from germline, CDR1 is KGHSH and CDR2 is LQKENI. J was trimmed by 7 bases and V by 2 bases; bases with no gene match: 1. The CDR3 reads CASSPGQGGEAFF. DNA for the CDR3: TGTGCCAGCTCACCAGGACAGGGGGGTGAAGCTTTCTTT.

Concerning this clone: Other DNA sequences in this specimen translate into the identical CDR3. The chain uses TRBV7-9 and TRBJ2-1; D remains unclear. The CDR3 runs to 14 residues. The ends were cut back, 0 bases at V and 1 base at J, with 4 bases in the middle. In germline, CDR1 is SEHNR, CDR2 FQNEAQ (reference sequence). The CDR3 region is CASSLAGSYNEQFF. CDR3 nucleotide sequence: TGTGCCAGCAGCTTAGCCGGTTCCTACAATGAGCAGTTCTTC.

In nucleotides, the CDR3 is TGTGCCACCAGCAGGGAACTTAGCGGGGGTGAGACCCAGTACTTC. As protein: CATSRELSGGETQYF. The V and J genes are TRBV15 and TRBJ2-5; 9 bases agree with TRBD2. This CDR3 has 15 amino acids. V was clipped by 3 bases and J by 5 bases; unmatched bases: 7. Germline CDR1 is LNHNV and CDR2 is YYDKDF (reference sequence). The complete variable domain, with remaining parts taken from reference TRBV15 and TRBJ2-5, reads DAMVIQNPRYQVTQFGKPVTLSCSQTLNHNVMYWYQQKSSQAPKLLFHYYDKDFNNEADTPDNFQSRRPNTSFCFLDIRSPGLGDTAMYLCATSRELSGGETQYFGPGTRLLVL.

V is TRBV12-5 and J is TRBJ2-3; the D is unclear. This CDR3 comprises 14 residues. Trimming stripped 1 base from V and 4 bases from J, with 9 bases between. Germline values: CDR1 LGHNT, CDR2 FRNRAP. This CDR3 reads CASGLGPAPDTQYF. CDR3 nucleotide sequence: TGTGCTAGTGGTTTGGGGCCCGCCCCAGATACGCAGTATTTT.